The 27 T cell receptor beta chains given below trace back to one sample, sequenced in a study of PD-1 blockade in classical Hodgkin lymphoma. Clones were read by immunoSEQ multiplex PCR, and TCRdb kept only the in-frame ones, dropping some. Of about 64,000 clones in the sample, more than 90% are singletons; the top ten hold around 8%. The time point is: cycle 4 day 1 (C4D1), after more than five weeks of nivolumab. There was relapse after autologous stem cell transplantation in every patient, and there was variation in brentuximab vedotin exposure. The sample here was peripheral blood mononuclear cells (PBMCs), taken before the fourth cycle of nivolumab. All receptors derive from a human donor with classical Hodgkin lymphoma.

A few counts support this clone. Written as DNA, the CDR3 is TGCGCCAGCAGCTTGGTGGGTTACGAGCAGTACTTC. Protein sequence: CASSLVGYEQYF. This chain joins TRBV5-1 and TRBJ2-7; D call uncertain. This CDR3 has 12 amino acids. Germline loops: CDR1 SGHRS, CDR2 YFSETQ. V was pared by 0 bases and J by 4 bases, with 5 bases between.

This clone appeared once. This sequence joins TRBV4-1 and TRBJ1-5, with D perhaps matching TRBD1 (5 bases). The CDR3 has 12 residues. Germline CDR1 MGHRA, CDR2 YSYEKL. Trimming left V 8 bases short and J 3 bases short, with 8 bases between. The CDR3 region is CASSGINQPQHF. The CDR3 DNA is TGCGCCAGCTCAGGGATCAATCAGCCCCAGCATTTT.

The chain carries TRBV5-5 and TRBJ1-1; D is ambiguous. CDR3 length equals 13 residues. V dropped 0 bases and J dropped 5 bases, with 8 bases sitting between them. CDR1 SGHKS and CDR2 YYEKEE come from the germline V gene (reference sequence). In nucleotides, the CDR3 is TGTGCCAGCAGCTTGGGGCCAGTGACTGAAGCTTTCTTT. Amino acids: CASSLGPVTEAFF.

V is TRBV2 and J is TRBJ2-7; 9 bases match TRBD1. Trimming cost V 6 bases and J 0 bases; bases outside gene matches: 3. The germline V gene encodes CDR1 SNHLY and CDR2 FYNNEI. The CDR3 spans 14 residues. The CDR3 sequence: CASRPGQGSYEQYF. The DNA for the CDR3 is TGTGCCAGCAGACCGGGACAGGGCTCCTACGAGCAGTACTTC.

The chain carries TRBV30 and TRBJ2-1; D possibly matches TRBD1 or TRBD2 (5 bases each). CDR1 is GTSNPN, CDR2 SVGIG, per germline (reference sequence). The CDR3 contains 14 residues. V lost 2 bases, J lost 3 bases, and 11 bases lay in between. CDR3 sequence reads: CAWSFLGDYNEQFF. In nucleotides, the CDR3 is TGTGCCTGGAGTTTCCTGGGGGACTACAATGAGCAGTTCTTC.

The rearrangement links TRBV9 to TRBJ2-5; TRBD2 is a possible D gene (6 bases). The CDR3 is 16 amino acids. V lost 0 bases, J lost 1 base, and 13 bases lay in between. Per the germline V gene, CDR1 is SGDLS and CDR2 is YYNGEE. CDR3 sequence reads: CASSVGAGSGQETQYF. CDR3 bases: TGTGCCAGCAGCGTAGGGGCGGGGTCGGGCCAAGAGACCCAGTACTTC.

The V and J genes are TRBV19 and TRBJ2-3, with a weak D call TRBD1 (5 bases). V was cut by 4 bases and J by 4 bases, with 12 bases left in between. CDR3 size: 14 residues. Germline V gene data show CDR1 as LNHDA and CDR2 as SQIVND (reference sequence). The CDR3 spells CASSNEGVADTQYF. The CDR3 nucleotides are TGTGCCAGTAGTAACGAAGGGGTGGCAGATACGCAGTATTTT.

This clone was seen a single time. The genes are TRBV5-1 and TRBJ2-3, with 12 nucleotides matching TRBD1. Germline CDR1 and CDR2: SGHRS and YFSETQ. Trimming removed 3 bases from V and 2 bases from J; junction bases left unmatched: 7. This CDR3 has 17 residues. Here the CDR3 reads CASSSGQGAIFTDTQYF. As DNA, the CDR3 is TGCGCCAGCAGCTCGGGACAGGGGGCGATATTCACAGATACGCAGTATTTT.

The V call is TRBV15, the J call TRBJ2-2; D remains unclear. V gave up 3 bases and J gave up 5 bases, with 22 bases separating them. The CDR3 covers 18 residues. Germline-derived CDR1 and CDR2 are LNHNV and YYDKDF (reference sequence). The CDR3 DNA sequence: TGTGCCACCAGCAGCGAGCATACCGGGCCACCGAGGACCGGGGAGCTGTTTTTT. This sequence encodes CATSSEHTGPPRTGELFF.

This chain joins TRBV10-3 and TRBJ1-1; D is unresolved. Germline loops: CDR1 ENHRY, CDR2 SYGVKD. This CDR3 is built from 13 residues. The germline V and J ends were trimmed by 2 bases and 8 bases, with 12 bases remaining between them. CDR3 region: CAISETGPSEAFF. For the CDR3, the DNA is TGTGCCATCAGTGAGACCGGGCCCTCCGAAGCTTTCTTT.

The DNA of the CDR3 is TGTGCCAGCAGCTTGGCAGGGGGCAAGGACTACGAGCAGTACTTC. Protein product: CASSLAGGKDYEQYF. The V gene is TRBV5-4, the J gene TRBJ2-7; 8 nucleotides agree with TRBD1. The V gene's germline CDR1 is SGHNT and CDR2 YYREEE (reference sequence). The CDR3 has 15 residues. After removal of 0 bases from V and 3 bases from J, the junction contained 5 bases not matched to a gene.

This clone was seen more than once but under ten times. The chain recombines TRBV27 with TRBJ1-1, with D maybe TRBD1 (5 bases). Deletions cut 5 bases from V and 5 bases from J, with 15 bases between. CDR1 and CDR2 from the germline V gene are MNHEY and SMNVEV (reference sequence). CDR3 length equals 14 residues. Here the CDR3 reads CASSALGGRTEAFF. The CDR3, as DNA: TGTGCCAGCAGTGCCCTTGGGGGTAGGACTGAAGCTTTCTTT.

V is TRBV7-2 and J is TRBJ2-7; D gene uncertain. Germline CDR1 is SGHTA and CDR2 is FQGNSA. CDR3 length: 14 amino acids. The germline V and J ends were trimmed by 1 base and 3 bases, with 10 bases remaining between them. The CDR3 region is CASSLVGSYYEQYF. The CDR3 DNA is TGTGCCAGCAGCTTAGTGGGCAGCTACTACGAGCAGTACTTC. Full variable domain (outside the CDR3, taken from reference TRBV7-2 and TRBJ2-7): GAGVSQSPSNKVTEKGKDVELRCDPISGHTALYWYRQSLGQGLEFLIYFQGNSAPDKSGLPSDRFSAERTGGSVSTLTIQRTQQEDSAVYLCASSLVGSYYEQYFGPGTRLTVT.

The genes are TRBV7-9 and TRBJ2-2, with D perhaps TRBD2 (6 bases). CDR1 and CDR2 (germline): SEHNR, FQNEAQ (reference sequence). Trimming removed 3 bases at V and 5 bases at J, with 13 bases between. The CDR3 has 15 amino acids. The CDR3 spells CASSFTRGKTGELFF. CDR3 sequence (DNA): TGTGCCAGCAGCTTTACGCGGGGAAAGACCGGGGAGCTGTTTTTT.

The genes are TRBV2 and TRBJ2-5; 9 bases are shared with TRBD2. Per germline, CDR1 SNHLY and CDR2 FYNNEI. The length of the CDR3 is 15 residues. J lost 5 bases, V lost 2 bases, and 6 bases had no gene match. In DNA, the CDR3 is TGTGCCAGCAGTGAAAGCGGGGGGCCCTGGGAGACCCAGTACTTC. Amino acid sequence: CASSESGGPWETQYF.

The chain couples TRBV5-4 to TRBJ2-7; D may be TRBD2 (6 bases). CDR3 length: 15 amino acids. Germline V CDR1 and CDR2: SGHNT, YYREEE (reference sequence). Trimming took 3 bases from V and 3 from J, leaving 16 bases between them. The CDR3 DNA reads as TGTGCCAGCAGCTGGTTAGGGGACTCAGACTACGAGCAGTACTTC. Protein product: CASSWLGDSDYEQYF.

This chain uses TRBV15 with TRBJ2-2, with D perhaps TRBD2 (5 bases). This CDR3 is 16 amino acids long. The ends were cut back, 2 bases at V and 2 bases at J, with 12 bases in the middle. In germline, CDR1 is LNHNV, CDR2 YYDKDF (reference sequence). The CDR3 loop reads CATSRSRTPNTGELFF. In DNA form, the CDR3 reads TGTGCCACCAGCAGATCACGGACTCCTAACACCGGGGAGCTGTTTTTT.

This chain joins TRBV5-1 and TRBJ1-6, with a weak D call TRBD1 (6 bases). Germline CDR1 is SGHRS and CDR2 is YFSETQ. Trimming removed 0 bases at V and 9 bases at J, with 13 bases between. The CDR3 has 15 residues. The CDR3 spells CASSLETGFLSPLHF. The CDR3 DNA reads TGCGCCAGCAGCTTGGAAACAGGGTTTCTTTCACCCCTCCACTTT.

This clone was seen once. V usage is TRBV21-1 and J usage is TRBJ2-5; no check of the table's D call, TRBD2, against the DNA was made. TRBV21-1 is recorded as a pseudogene. The CDR3 is 14 amino acids. DNA for the CDR3: TGTGCCAGCAGCAAAGGACTAGCGGGGAAGACCCAGTACTTC. It codes for CASSKGLAGKTQYF.

The J gene is TRBJ2-7, the V gene TRBV28; D could derive from TRBD1 or TRBD2 (5 bases each). The V and J ends lost 2 bases and 2 bases respectively, with 13 bases between them. This CDR3 has 15 amino acids. The germline V gene encodes CDR1 MDHEN and CDR2 SYDVKM. The CDR3 nucleotides read TGTGCCAGCAGTTTAAGAGGGGTGGCGACCTACGAGCAGTACTTC. Translation gives CASSLRGVATYEQYF.

V gene TRBV27 combines with J gene TRBJ2-1; 12 bases match TRBD2. Germline values: CDR1 MNHEY, CDR2 SMNVEV (reference sequence). J was trimmed by 7 bases and V by 1 base; bases with no gene match: 8. This CDR3 spans 17 amino acids. CDR3 residues: CASSLLLAGGPGNEQFF. CDR3 DNA sequence: TGTGCCAGCAGTTTATTGCTAGCGGGGGGGCCGGGAAATGAGCAGTTCTTC.

This chain uses TRBV6-1 with TRBJ1-2; possible D gene TRBD1, 6 bases. Between the trimmed V and J ends, which lost 0 bases and 5 bases, there was a span of 10 bases. The CDR3 runs 14 residues. Germline V gives CDR1 MNHNS, CDR2 SASEGT. The CDR3 coding sequence is TGTGCCAGCAGTGAAGCGATCAGGGGATATGGCTACACCTTC. The encoded protein is CASSEAIRGYGYTF.

V usage is TRBV19 and J usage is TRBJ1-1; 8 nucleotides agree with TRBD1. Germline V gene sequence: CDR1 LNHDA, CDR2 SQIVND (reference sequence). Trimming took 8 bases from V and 4 from J; bases not matched to a gene: 3. The CDR3 is made up of 12 amino acids. DNA of the CDR3: TGTGCCAGTCGACAGGGGTCCACTGAAGCTTTCTTT. Amino acids: CASRQGSTEAFF.

The chain uses TRBV27 and TRBJ1-5; D ambiguous. The CDR3 is made up of 13 amino acids. Germline lookup yields CDR1 MNHEY and CDR2 SMNVEV (reference sequence). The V end lost 3 bases, the J end lost 6 bases, and 9 bases lay between the germline ends. The DNA for the CDR3 is TGTGCCAGCAGTTTCGGGGTTTCTCAGCCCCAGCATTTT. Its protein product is CASSFGVSQPQHF.

The chain uses TRBV6-1 and TRBJ1-6; 7 nucleotides match TRBD1. Germline lookup yields CDR1 MNHNS and CDR2 SASEGT. V lost 3 bases and J lost 7; bases outside the gene matches: 9. The CDR3 extends over 16 amino acids. The CDR3 nucleotides read TGTGCCAGCAGTGATTATTTCGGACAGGCGAATTCACCCCTCCACTTT. It encodes CASSDYFGQANSPLHF.

The genes are TRBV19 and TRBJ1-1; no clear D gene. Trimming pared 4 bases from V and 1 base from J, leaving 10 bases between. The length of the CDR3 is 14 residues. Germline V gene sequence: CDR1 LNHDA, CDR2 SQIVND (reference sequence). This CDR3 is CASSKEKKNTEAFF. CDR3 DNA: TGTGCCAGTAGTAAAGAGAAGAAGAACACTGAAGCTTTCTTT.

The J gene is TRBJ2-7, the V gene TRBV28; 9 bases match TRBD2. This CDR3 has 14 residues. Losses at the gene ends were 5 bases for V and 0 bases for J; bases not matched to a gene: 2. Germline V gene lookup returns CDR1 MDHEN and CDR2 SYDVKM. DNA for the CDR3: TGTGCCAGCAGTAGCGGGAGGTTCTCCTACGAGCAGTACTTC. Its protein is CASSSGRFSYEQYF.